A selection of T cell receptor beta chains follows, all from one sample in a study of molecular identifiers for immune sequencing clone quantification. One entry per CDR3 protein, called by TCRdb with MiXCR from the PCR reads. The sample consists of tens of thousands of distinct CDR3 sequences, roughly 17% of them appearing once. Material for sequencing was naive CD8+ T cells from blood, with Jurkat cell RNA spiked in. The receptors derive from a human donor in good health. Some libraries in this study had Jurkat cell RNA spiked in. Each CDR3 is given with its conserved first and last residue. D genes are given only for firm matches. The size field is filled for only some rows; it gives once, few, many or a size class.

V gene,D gene,clone size,J gene,CDR3 protein,CDR3 DNA
TRBV6-1,TRBD1,many,TRBJ2-7,CAIAPDRDYEQYF,TGTGCCATCGCCCCGGACAGGGACTACGAGCAGTACTTC
TRBV4-2,TRBD2,many,TRBJ2-3,CASSQSQAGTSTDTQYF,TGTGCCAGCAGCCAGTCCCAAGCGGGAACAAGCACAGATACGCAGTATTTT
TRBV24-1,TRBD2,many,TRBJ2-1,CATSAPRGTSGPYNEQFF,TGTGCCACCAGTGCCCCACGAGGGACTAGCGGACCCTACAATGAGCAGTTCTTC
TRBV7-6,.,few,TRBJ1-5,CASNPGLGRAEHF,TGTGCCAGCAATCCCGGCTTGGGCAGGGCAGAACATTTT
TRBV7-9,.,many,TRBJ2-3,CASSIPDDTQYF,TGTGCCAGCAGCATCCCCGACGATACGCAGTATTTT
TRBV6-2/TRBV6-3,TRBD1,many,TRBJ2-5,CASSFGTGGETQYF,TGTGCCAGCAGTTTCGGGACAGGGGGAGAGACCCAGTACTTC
TRBV12-3/TRBV12-4,.,many,TRBJ1-1,CASSSPGGLNTEAFF,TGTGCCAGCAGTTCGCCCGGAGGGTTGAACACTGAAGCTTTCTTT
TRBV3-1,TRBD2,many,TRBJ2-7,CASSQNPGGLHEQYF,TGTGCCAGCAGCCAGAACCCGGGGGGGCTGCACGAGCAGTACTTC
TRBV15,TRBD2,many,TRBJ2-1,CAIRTSGNNEQFF,TGTGCCATCCGGACTAGCGGTAACAATGAGCAGTTCTTC
TRBV7-3,TRBD2,many,TRBJ2-2,CASSLVSIGASGRPGELFF,TGTGCCAGCAGCTTAGTCTCTATAGGGGCTAGCGGGAGACCCGGGGAGCTGTTTTTT
TRBV12-3/TRBV12-4,TRBD1,many,TRBJ1-5,CASSNRQGGQPQHF,TGTGCCAGCAGTAACCGACAGGGCGGTCAGCCCCAGCATTTT
TRBV4-3,TRBD2,many,TRBJ2-7,CASSQGGGSYEQYF,TGCGCCAGCAGCCAGGGGGGGGGCTCCTACGAGCAGTACTTC
TRBV10-3,.,many,TRBJ1-1,CAIGGQSNTEAFF,TGTGCCATCGGCGGGCAGAGCAACACTGAAGCTTTCTTT
TRBV6-2/TRBV6-3,.,many,TRBJ1-5,CASVGPPAVSNQPQHF,TGTGCCAGCGTAGGGCCGCCAGCGGTTAGCAATCAGCCCCAGCATTTT
TRBV6-5,.,many,TRBJ2-1,CASSYQVLGDNEQFF,TGTGCCAGCAGTTATCAGGTCCTGGGGGACAATGAGCAGTTCTTC
TRBV19,.,many,TRBJ2-6,CASSPQGSGANVLTF,TGTGCCAGTAGTCCACAGGGTTCCGGGGCCAACGTCCTGACTTTC
TRBV4-3,.,many,TRBJ1-1,CASSRGRGYLNTEAFF,TGCGCCAGCAGCCGGGGCAGGGGCTATTTAAACACTGAAGCTTTCTTT
TRBV28,.,many,TRBJ1-5,CASSLTGEINQPQHF,TGTGCCAGCAGTTTAACCGGAGAAATTAATCAGCCCCAGCATTTT
TRBV7-8,TRBD1,many,TRBJ1-1,CASSPAGGLSEAFF,TGTGCCAGCAGCCCCGCAGGGGGGCTCTCTGAAGCTTTCTTT
TRBV29-1,.,many,TRBJ1-4,CSVGRMGANEKLFF,TGCAGCGTTGGCCGGATGGGAGCTAATGAAAAACTGTTTTTT
TRBV6-2/TRBV6-3,.,many,TRBJ1-1,CASSYGLDTEAFF,TGTGCCAGCAGTTACGGTCTGGACACTGAAGCTTTCTTT
TRBV11-2,.,many,TRBJ1-1,CASSLALSGNTEAFF,TGTGCCAGCAGCTTAGCTCTCTCTGGGAACACTGAAGCTTTCTTT
TRBV2,.,many,TRBJ1-5,CASTQVPSNQPQHF,TGTGCCAGCACACAGGTTCCGAGCAATCAGCCCCAGCATTTT
TRBV29-1,TRBD2,many,TRBJ2-7,CSVEIVGAGPYEQYF,TGCAGCGTGGAAATCGTGGGAGCGGGGCCCTACGAGCAGTACTTC
TRBV2,.,many,TRBJ2-5,CASSLPGKLGQETQYF,TGTGCCAGCAGTCTGCCAGGGAAGTTGGGGCAAGAGACCCAGTACTTC
TRBV6-2/TRBV6-3,TRBD1,many,TRBJ2-1,CASSYYQGEGEQFF,TGTGCCAGCAGTTACTATCAGGGGGAAGGTGAGCAGTTCTTC
TRBV7-6,.,many,TRBJ2-2,CATPVETGELFF,TGTGCCACCCCGGTGGAAACCGGGGAGCTGTTTTTT
TRBV5-6,TRBD1,.,TRBJ1-1,CASSQDREMENTEAFF,TGTGCCAGCAGTCAGGACAGGGAAATGGAGAACACTGAAGCTTTCTTT
TRBV10-2,.,many,TRBJ1-1,CASSEYVRGPVGTEAFF,TGCGCCAGCAGTGAATACGTTCGGGGCCCCGTTGGCACTGAAGCTTTCTTT
TRBV30,.,many,TRBJ2-7,CAWSLAITGSYEQYF,TGTGCCTGGAGTCTTGCAATTACGGGGTCCTACGAGCAGTACTTC
TRBV7-6,.,many,TRBJ1-1,CASSLGGGRTEAFF,TGTGCCAGCAGCTTAGGGGGAGGCCGCACTGAAGCTTTCTTT
TRBV11-2,TRBD2,.,TRBJ2-7,CAGSLVSGGAYEQYF,TGTGCCGGCAGCCTAGTGAGCGGGGGGGCCTACGAGCAGTACTTC
TRBV20-1,.,.,TRBJ1-1,CSASPQGTEAFF,TGCAGTGCTAGTCCCCAGGGCACTGAAGCTTTCTTT
TRBV10-3,TRBD2,many,TRBJ2-3,CAISESVAGALDTQYF,TGTGCCATCAGTGAGTCGGTAGCGGGAGCCCTAGATACGCAGTATTTT
TRBV7-2,.,medium-sized,TRBJ2-1,CASSSKRSYNEQFF,TGTGCCAGCAGCTCCAAGCGGTCTTACAATGAGCAGTTCTTC
TRBV7-2,.,many,TRBJ1-1,CASILDRSSEAFF,TGTGCCAGCATCCTAGACAGGAGCTCAGAAGCTTTCTTT
TRBV29-1,TRBD2,many,TRBJ2-1,CSVEDQSSGEFF,TGCAGCGTTGAAGATCAGAGTAGCGGGGAGTTCTTC
TRBV7-2,.,medium-sized,TRBJ2-4,CASSLVGAKNIQYF,TGTGCCAGCAGCTTAGTAGGAGCCAAAAACATTCAGTACTTC
TRBV27,.,many,TRBJ2-3,CASSDLRSDTQYF,TGTGCCAGCAGTGACCTTAGATCAGATACGCAGTATTTT
TRBV21-1,.,many,TRBJ1-5,CASSPESYSNQPQHF,TGTGCCAGCAGCCCTGAGTCATATAGCAATCAGCCCCAGCATTTT
TRBV4-2,.,once,TRBJ2-4,CASSLAFSENIQYF,TGTGCCAGCAGCTTGGCCTTTTCGGAAAACATTCAGTACTTC
TRBV7-9,.,many,TRBJ2-5,CASSFRDNQETQYF,TGTGCCAGCAGCTTCCGGGACAACCAAGAGACCCAGTACTTC
TRBV28,TRBD2,many,TRBJ2-7,CASSYYYPAGGTYEQYF,TGTGCCAGCAGTTATTACTACCCAGCGGGGGGGACCTACGAGCAGTACTTC
TRBV19,.,medium-sized,TRBJ2-3,CASSMGSTDTQYF,TGTGCCAGTAGTATGGGCAGCACAGATACGCAGTATTTT
TRBV7-2,.,many,TRBJ2-3,CASSLSGGLTDTQYF,TGTGCCAGCAGCTTATCCGGGGGGCTCACAGATACGCAGTATTTT
TRBV20-1,.,many,TRBJ2-3,CSARSVGDGDTQYF,TGCAGTGCTAGAAGCGTCGGGGATGGAGATACGCAGTATTTT
TRBV7-3,.,many,TRBJ1-1,CASSLVGQGNTEAFF,TGTGCCAGCAGCTTAGTAGGGCAGGGCAACACTGAAGCTTTCTTT
TRBV30,.,many,TRBJ2-1,CAWKGRSDNEQFF,TGTGCCTGGAAAGGGAGGAGCGACAATGAGCAGTTCTTC
TRBV12-3/TRBV12-4,TRBD2,few,TRBJ2-1,CASSLQRGGLVTEQFF,TGTGCCAGCAGCCTCCAGCGGGGGGGCTTAGTCACTGAGCAGTTCTTC
TRBV6-2/TRBV6-3,.,many,TRBJ2-2,CASSWTPGGLENANTGELFF,TGTGCCAGCAGTTGGACTCCGGGCGGTCTCGAAAACGCGAACACCGGGGAGCTGTTTTTT
TRBV12-3/TRBV12-4,.,many,TRBJ2-5,CASSPGGLQETQYF,TGTGCCAGCAGCCCGGGTGGGCTACAAGAGACCCAGTACTTC
TRBV4-3,TRBD2,many,TRBJ2-1,CASSPETGGNEQFF,TGCGCCAGCAGCCCCGAGACGGGAGGCAATGAGCAGTTCTTC
TRBV29-1,TRBD1,.,TRBJ1-1,CSVNGTDRGTEAFF,TGCAGCGTTAATGGGACAGACAGGGGCACTGAAGCTTTCTTT
TRBV5-4,TRBD2,many,TRBJ2-3,CASSLGWTSDSDTQYF,TGTGCCAGCAGCTTGGGTTGGACTAGCGATTCCGATACGCAGTATTTT
TRBV28,.,many,TRBJ2-7,CASSFRGLGVGEQYF,TGTGCCAGCAGTTTTAGAGGGTTAGGGGTAGGCGAGCAGTACTTC
TRBV7-6,TRBD1,many,TRBJ1-1,CASSLGDRVTEAFF,TGTGCCAGCAGCTTAGGGGACAGGGTCACTGAAGCTTTCTTT